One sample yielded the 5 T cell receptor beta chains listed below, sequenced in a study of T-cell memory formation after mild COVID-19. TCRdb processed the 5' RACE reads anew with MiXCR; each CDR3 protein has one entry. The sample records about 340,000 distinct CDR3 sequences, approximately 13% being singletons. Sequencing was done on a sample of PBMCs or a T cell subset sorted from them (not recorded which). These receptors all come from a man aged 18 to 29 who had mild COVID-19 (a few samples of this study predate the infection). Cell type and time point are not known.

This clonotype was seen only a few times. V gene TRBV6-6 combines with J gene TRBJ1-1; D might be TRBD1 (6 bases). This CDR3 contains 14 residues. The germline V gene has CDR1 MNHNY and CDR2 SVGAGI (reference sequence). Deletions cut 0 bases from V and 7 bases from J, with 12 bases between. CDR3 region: CASSYSTTGYEAFF. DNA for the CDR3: TGTGCCAGCAGTTACTCCACCACAGGGTATGAAGCTTTCTTT.

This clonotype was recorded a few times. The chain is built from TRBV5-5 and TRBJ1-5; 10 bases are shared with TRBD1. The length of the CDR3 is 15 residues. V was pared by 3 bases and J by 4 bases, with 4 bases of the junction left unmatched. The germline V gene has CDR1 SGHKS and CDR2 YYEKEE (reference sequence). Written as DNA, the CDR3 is TGTGCCAGCAGCTACGGGACAGGGGATAATCAGCCCCAGCATTTT. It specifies CASSYGTGDNQPQHF.

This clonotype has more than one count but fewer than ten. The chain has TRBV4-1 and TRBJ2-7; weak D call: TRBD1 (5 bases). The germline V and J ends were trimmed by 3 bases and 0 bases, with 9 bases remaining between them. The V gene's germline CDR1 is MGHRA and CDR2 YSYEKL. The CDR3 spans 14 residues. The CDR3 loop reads CASSHQGSSYEQYF. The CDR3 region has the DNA TGCGCCAGCAGCCACCAGGGAAGCTCCTACGAGCAGTACTTC.

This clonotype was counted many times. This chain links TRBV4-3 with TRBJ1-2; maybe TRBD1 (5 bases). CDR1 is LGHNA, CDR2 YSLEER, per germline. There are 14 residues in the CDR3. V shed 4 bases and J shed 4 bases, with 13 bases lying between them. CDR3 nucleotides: TGCGCCAGCAGCCTGGGGGTCGTTCGCTATGGCTACACCTTC. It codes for CASSLGVVRYGYTF.

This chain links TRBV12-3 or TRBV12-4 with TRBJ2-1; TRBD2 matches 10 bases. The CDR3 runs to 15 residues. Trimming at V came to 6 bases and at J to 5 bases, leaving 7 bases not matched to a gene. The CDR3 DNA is TGTGCCAGCAGGGCTAGCGGGGGCCCTAACAATGAGCAGTTCTTC. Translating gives CASRASGGPNNEQFF.